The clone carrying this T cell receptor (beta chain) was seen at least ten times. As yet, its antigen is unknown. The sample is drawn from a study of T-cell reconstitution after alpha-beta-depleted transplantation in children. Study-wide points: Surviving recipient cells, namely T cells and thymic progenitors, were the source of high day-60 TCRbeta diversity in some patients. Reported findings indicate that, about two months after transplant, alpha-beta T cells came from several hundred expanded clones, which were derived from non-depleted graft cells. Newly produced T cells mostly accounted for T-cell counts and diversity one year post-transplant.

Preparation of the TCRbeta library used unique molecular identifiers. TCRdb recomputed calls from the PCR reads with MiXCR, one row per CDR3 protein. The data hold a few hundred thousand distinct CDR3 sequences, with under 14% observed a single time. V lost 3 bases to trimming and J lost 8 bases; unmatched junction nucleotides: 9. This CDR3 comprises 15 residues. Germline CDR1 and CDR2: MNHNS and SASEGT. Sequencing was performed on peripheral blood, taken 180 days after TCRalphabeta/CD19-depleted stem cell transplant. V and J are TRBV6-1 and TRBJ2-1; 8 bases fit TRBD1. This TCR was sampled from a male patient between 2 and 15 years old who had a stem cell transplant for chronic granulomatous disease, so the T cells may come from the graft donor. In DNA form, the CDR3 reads TGTGCCAGCAGTGAGGTCCTGACAGGGGCCGATGAGCAGTTCTTC. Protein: CASSEVLTGADEQFF.